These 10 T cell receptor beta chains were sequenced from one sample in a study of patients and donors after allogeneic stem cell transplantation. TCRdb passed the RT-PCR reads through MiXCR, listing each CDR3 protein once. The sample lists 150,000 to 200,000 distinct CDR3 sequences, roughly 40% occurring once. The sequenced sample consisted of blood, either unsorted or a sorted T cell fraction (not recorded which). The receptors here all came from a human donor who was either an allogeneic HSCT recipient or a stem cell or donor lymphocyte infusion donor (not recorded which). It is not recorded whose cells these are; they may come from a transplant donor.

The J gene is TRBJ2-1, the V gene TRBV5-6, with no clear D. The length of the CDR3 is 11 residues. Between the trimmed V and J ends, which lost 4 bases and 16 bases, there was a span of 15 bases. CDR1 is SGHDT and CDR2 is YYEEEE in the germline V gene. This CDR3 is CASSPRELSFF. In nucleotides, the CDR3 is TGTGCCAGCAGCCCCCGCGAATTGAGTTTCTTC.

The CDR3 spells CSAQNLREATPYEQYF. CDR3 nucleotide sequence: TGCAGTGCCCAAAACCTGAGGGAGGCTACACCCTACGAGCAGTACTTC. The V call is TRBV20-1, the J call TRBJ2-7, with D tentatively TRBD2 (6 bases). The germline V gene has CDR1 DFQATT and CDR2 SNEGSKA (reference sequence). V lost 6 bases and J lost 2, with 23 bases in between. The CDR3 covers 16 residues.

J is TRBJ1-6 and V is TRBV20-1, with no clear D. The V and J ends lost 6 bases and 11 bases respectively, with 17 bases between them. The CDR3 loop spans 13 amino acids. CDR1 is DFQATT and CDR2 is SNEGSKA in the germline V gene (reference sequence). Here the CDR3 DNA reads TGCAGTGCCCCCGGGGTGCCTGGGCCACCCCTCCACTTT. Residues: CSAPGVPGPPLHF.

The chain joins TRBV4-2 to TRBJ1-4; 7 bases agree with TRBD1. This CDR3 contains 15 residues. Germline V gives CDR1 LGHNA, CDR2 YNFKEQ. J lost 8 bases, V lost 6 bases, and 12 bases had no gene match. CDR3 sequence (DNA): TGTGCCAGCAGTCTACCCCAGGGGGGAGAGGAAAAACTGTTTTTT. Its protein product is CASSLPQGGEEKLFF.

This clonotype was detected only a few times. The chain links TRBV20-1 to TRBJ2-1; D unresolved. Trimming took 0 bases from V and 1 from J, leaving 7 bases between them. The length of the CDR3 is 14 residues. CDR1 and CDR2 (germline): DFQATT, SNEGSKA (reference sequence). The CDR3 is CSARDHESYNEQFF. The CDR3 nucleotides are TGCAGTGCTAGAGACCACGAATCCTACAATGAGCAGTTCTTC.

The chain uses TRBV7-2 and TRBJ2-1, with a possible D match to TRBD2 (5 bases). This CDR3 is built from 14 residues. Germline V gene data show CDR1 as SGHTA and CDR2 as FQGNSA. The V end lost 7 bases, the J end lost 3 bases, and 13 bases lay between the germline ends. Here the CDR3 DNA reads TGTGCCAGCACCAAAGGGAGAGGCTACAATGAGCAGTTCTTC. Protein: CASTKGRGYNEQFF.

CDR3 residues: CAIKAGDNEQFF. CDR3 nucleotide sequence: TGTGCCATCAAGGCGGGGGACAATGAGCAGTTCTTC. This chain connects TRBV10-3 to TRBJ2-1; 7 bases are shared with TRBD2. CDR1 is ENHRY, CDR2 SYGVKD, per germline. The J segment lost 5 bases and the V segment lost 7 bases, leaving 2 bases of the junction unmatched. The CDR3 contains 12 residues.

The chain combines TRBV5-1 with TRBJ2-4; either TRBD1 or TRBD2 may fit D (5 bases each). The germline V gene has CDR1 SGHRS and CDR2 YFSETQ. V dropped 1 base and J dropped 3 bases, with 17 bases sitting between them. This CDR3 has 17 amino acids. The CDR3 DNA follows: TGCGCCAGCAGCTTGTCCCCCCGGGGCAAGGGCAAAAACATTCAGTACTTC. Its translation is CASSLSPRGKGKNIQYF.

For the CDR3, the DNA is TGTGCCAGCAGTTACGAGTGGAGGACCTACGAGCAGTACTTC. Translated, it gives CASSYEWRTYEQYF. This chain links TRBV6-6 with TRBJ2-7; a weak D match, TRBD2 (5 bases). The CDR3 is made up of 14 amino acids. The germline V and J ends were trimmed by 2 bases and 2 bases, with 10 bases remaining between them. From germline, CDR1 is MNHNY and CDR2 SVGAGI (reference sequence).

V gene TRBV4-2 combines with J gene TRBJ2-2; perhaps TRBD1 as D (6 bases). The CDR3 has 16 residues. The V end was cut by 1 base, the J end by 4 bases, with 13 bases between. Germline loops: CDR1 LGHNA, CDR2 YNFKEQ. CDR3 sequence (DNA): TGTGCCAGCAGCCAAGGTACAGCAGGGGCCACCGGGGAGCTGTTTTTT. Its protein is CASSQGTAGATGELFF.